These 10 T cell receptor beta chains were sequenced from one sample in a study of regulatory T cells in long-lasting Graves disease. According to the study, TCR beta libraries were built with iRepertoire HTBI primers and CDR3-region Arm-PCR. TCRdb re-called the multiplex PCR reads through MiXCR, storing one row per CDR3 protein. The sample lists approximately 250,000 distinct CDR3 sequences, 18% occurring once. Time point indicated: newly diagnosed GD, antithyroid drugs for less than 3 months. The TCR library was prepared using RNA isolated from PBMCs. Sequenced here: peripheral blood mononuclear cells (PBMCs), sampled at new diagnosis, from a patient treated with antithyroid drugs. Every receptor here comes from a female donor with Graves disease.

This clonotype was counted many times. The CDR3 DNA reads TGTGCCAGCAGTCACACTAGCGGCAACTCCTACGAGCAGTACTTC. Its protein product is CASSHTSGNSYEQYF. This chain joins TRBV12-3 or TRBV12-4 and TRBJ2-7, with TRBD2 matching over 8 bases. J lost 0 bases, V lost 5 bases, and 6 bases had no gene match. This CDR3 has 15 residues.

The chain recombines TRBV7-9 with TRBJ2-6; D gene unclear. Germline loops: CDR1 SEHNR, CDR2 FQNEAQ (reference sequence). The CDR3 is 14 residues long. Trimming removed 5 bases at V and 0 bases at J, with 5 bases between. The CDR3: CASSARSGANVLTF. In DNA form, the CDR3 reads TGTGCCAGCAGCGCGCGCTCTGGGGCCAACGTCCTGACTTTC.

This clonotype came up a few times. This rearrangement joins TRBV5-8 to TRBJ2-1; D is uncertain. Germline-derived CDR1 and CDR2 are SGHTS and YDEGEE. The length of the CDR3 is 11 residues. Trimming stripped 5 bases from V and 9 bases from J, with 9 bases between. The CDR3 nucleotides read TGTGCCAGCAGGGACGAGGTTGAGCAGTTCTTC. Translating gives CASRDEVEQFF.

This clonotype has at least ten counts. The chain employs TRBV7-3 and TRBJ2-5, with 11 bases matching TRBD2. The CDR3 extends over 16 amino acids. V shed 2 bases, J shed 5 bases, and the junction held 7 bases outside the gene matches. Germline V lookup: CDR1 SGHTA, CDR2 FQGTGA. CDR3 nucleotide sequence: TGTGCCAGCAGCTTAGAACTAGCGGGAGCGGGGGAGACCCAGTACTTC. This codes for CASSLELAGAGETQYF.

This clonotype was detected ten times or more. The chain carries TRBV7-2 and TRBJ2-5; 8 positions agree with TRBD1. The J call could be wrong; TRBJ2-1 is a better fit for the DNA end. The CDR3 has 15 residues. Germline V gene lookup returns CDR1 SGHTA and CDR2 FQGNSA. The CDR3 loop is CASRPQGALVNEQFF. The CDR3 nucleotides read TGTGCCAGCAGGCCTCAGGGGGCGCTTGTCAATGAGCAGTTCTTC.

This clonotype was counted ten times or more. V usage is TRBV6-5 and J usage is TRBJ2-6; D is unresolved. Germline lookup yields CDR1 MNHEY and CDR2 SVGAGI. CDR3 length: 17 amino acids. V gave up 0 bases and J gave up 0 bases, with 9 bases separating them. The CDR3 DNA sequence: TGTGCCAGCAGTTACTCGAGCTCGGGCTCTGGGGCCAACGTCCTGACTTTC. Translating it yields CASSYSSSGSGANVLTF.

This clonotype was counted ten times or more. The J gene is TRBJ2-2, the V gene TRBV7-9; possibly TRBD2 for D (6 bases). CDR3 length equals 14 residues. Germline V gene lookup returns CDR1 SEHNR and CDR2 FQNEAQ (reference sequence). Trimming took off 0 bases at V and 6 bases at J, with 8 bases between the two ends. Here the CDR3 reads CASSLAGLSGELFF. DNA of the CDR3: TGTGCCAGCAGCTTAGCGGGACTTTCCGGGGAGCTGTTTTTT.

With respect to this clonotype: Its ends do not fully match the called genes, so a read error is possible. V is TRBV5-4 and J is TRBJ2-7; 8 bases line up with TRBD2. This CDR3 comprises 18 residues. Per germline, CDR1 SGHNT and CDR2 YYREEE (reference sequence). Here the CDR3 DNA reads TGTGCCAGCGGCTTGAATGGTAGATCGGCGGGAGGTTCCTACGAGCAGTACTTC. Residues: CASGLNGRSAGGSYEQYF.

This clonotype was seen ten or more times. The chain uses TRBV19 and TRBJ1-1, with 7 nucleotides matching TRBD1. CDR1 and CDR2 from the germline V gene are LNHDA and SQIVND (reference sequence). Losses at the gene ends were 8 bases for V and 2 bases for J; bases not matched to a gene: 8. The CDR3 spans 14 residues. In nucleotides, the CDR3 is TGTGCCAGTTATCCGGACAGGTTAAACACTGAAGCTTTCTTT. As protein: CASYPDRLNTEAFF.

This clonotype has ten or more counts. CDR3 region: CASSRSTGNGYTF. The DNA of the CDR3 is TGTGCCAGCAGCCGCTCGACAGGGAATGGCTACACCTTC. The gene calls are TRBV7-2 and TRBJ1-2; TRBD1 agrees at 7 bases. Trimming removed 5 bases from V and 6 bases from J; junction bases left unmatched: 6. The CDR3 has 13 residues. Germline V gene sequence: CDR1 SGHTA, CDR2 FQGNSA. The complete variable domain, with remaining parts taken from reference TRBV7-2 and TRBJ1-2, reads GAGVSQSPSNKVTEKGKDVELRCDPISGHTALYWYRQSLGQGLEFLIYFQGNSAPDKSGLPSDRFSAERTGGSVSTLTIQRTQQEDSAVYLCASSRSTGNGYTFGSGTRLTVV.